This note documents a single T cell receptor (beta chain) sequence. Its recognized antigen is unknown. It has no much larger one-base neighbor in the sample; base qualities were not kept. TCRbeta CDR3 regions were amplified from genomic DNA using the immunoSEQ Assay, a bias-controlled multiplex PCR. The study's processing was this. The number of nucleated cells in each sample was estimated by amplification of reference gene primers within the assay. To quantify the absolute abundance of each unique TCRbeta CDR3 rearrangement, sequence reads were collapsed and filtered. Productive Simpson clonality was computed per sample as the square root of Simpson's diversity index over productive rearrangements. TCRdb provides this immuneACCESS table in a form limited to in-frame rearrangements. Some clones are lacking; in checked studies, under half of them reflect an unresolved V gene, and why the rest are absent is not known. D and trimming come from the DNA, and the V and J calls and clone size come from that table. Counted in this sample were 120,000 or so clones; around 81% of them appeared once. Clones ranked in the top ten supply approximately 18% of the sample.

The data stem from a study of blood T cell repertoires in COVID-19 (dated by TCRdb to about 2020). Background for the entire study: The collaborator samples originated in the United States, Italy and Spain and spanned the acute and convalescent phases of COVID-19. The material from the prospective study consisted of cDNA or gDNA derived from T cells, B-cell-depleted T cells, or PBMCs. The dataset comprised deeply sampled blood TCRbeta repertoires from subjects exposed to, actively infected with, or recovered from COVID-19. The repertoires were made available in a free public database intended to serve as a resource for research on the immune response to SARS-CoV-2. The samples were drawn from the first 160 participants of the ongoing ImmuneRACE study and from 1,254 subjects provided by 6 global collaborators. The sample metadata nearly always contained a de-identified subject ID, COVID-19 status, age in years and sex. Where HLA class I and class II types were available, the types were taken from metadata supplied by the sample provider, not from assay-based typing.

The study at large found these results: The amount of clinical and demographic metadata varied by source and participant and was provided uncurated.

At one collaborating source in Seattle, patients were enrolled during active infection and were followed longitudinally through the course of disease. Whole blood was collected in K2EDTA tubes by collaborating institutions according to the institutions' own protocols. For TCRbeta analysis, collaborator samples were shipped as frozen whole blood, as isolated PBMCs, or as DNA extracted from either sample type. The clonotype originates from a man aged 25 to 40 with COVID-19, enrolled during active disease. Material: peripheral blood.

CDR3 loop: CAWRDRADTEAFF. The nucleotide sequence is given as TGTGCCTGGAGGGACAGGGCGGACACTGAAGCTTTCTTT. The chain joins TRBV30 to TRBJ1-1, and 8 junction bases match TRBD1. Relative to germline, V is missing 3 bases and J is missing 3 bases, with 3 bases of the junction outside any gene match. The CDR3 runs 13 amino acids, cysteine and phenylalanine included. Just CDR3 DNA is preserved here, 39 bases in frame from base 1. CDR1 and CDR2 were assigned from the germline V gene (reference sequence) as GTSNPN and SVGIG.